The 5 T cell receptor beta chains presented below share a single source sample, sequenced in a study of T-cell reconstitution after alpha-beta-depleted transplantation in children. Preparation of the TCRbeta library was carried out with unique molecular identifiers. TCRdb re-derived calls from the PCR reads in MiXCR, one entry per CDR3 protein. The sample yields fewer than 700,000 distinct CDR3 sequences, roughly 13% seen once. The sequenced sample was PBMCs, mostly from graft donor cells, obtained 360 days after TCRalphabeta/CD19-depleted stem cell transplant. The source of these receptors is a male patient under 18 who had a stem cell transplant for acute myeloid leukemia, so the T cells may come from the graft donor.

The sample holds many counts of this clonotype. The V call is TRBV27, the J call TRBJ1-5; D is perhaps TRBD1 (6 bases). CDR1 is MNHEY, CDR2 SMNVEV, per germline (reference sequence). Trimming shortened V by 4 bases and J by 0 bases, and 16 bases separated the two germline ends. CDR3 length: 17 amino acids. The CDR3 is CASSSTSTGYSNQPQHF. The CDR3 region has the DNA TGTGCCAGCAGTTCGACCTCGACAGGCTATAGCAATCAGCCCCAGCATTTT.

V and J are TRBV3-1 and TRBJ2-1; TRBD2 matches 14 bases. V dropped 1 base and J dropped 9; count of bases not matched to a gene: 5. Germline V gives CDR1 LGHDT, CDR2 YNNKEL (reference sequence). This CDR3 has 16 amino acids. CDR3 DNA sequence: TGTGCCAGCAGCCAAGGGACTAGCGGGAGGTTGGGTGAGCAGTTCTTC. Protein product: CASSQGTSGRLGEQFF.

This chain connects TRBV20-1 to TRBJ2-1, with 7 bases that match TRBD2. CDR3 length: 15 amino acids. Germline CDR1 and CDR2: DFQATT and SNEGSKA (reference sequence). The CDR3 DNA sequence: TGCAGCGTGTGGGTGGCTAGCGGCAGGTACAATGAGCAGTTCTTC. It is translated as CSVWVASGRYNEQFF.

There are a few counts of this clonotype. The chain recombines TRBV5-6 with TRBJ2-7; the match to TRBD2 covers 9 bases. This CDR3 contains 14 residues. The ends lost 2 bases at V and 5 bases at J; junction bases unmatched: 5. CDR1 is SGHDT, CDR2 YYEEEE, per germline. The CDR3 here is CASSLGLARDEQYF. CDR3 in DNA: TGTGCCAGCAGCTTAGGACTAGCGCGGGACGAGCAGTACTTC.

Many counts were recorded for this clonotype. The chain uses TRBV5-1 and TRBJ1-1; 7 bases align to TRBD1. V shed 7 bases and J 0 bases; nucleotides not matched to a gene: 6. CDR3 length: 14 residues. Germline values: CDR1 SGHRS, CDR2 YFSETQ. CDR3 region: CASSTGSLNTEAFF. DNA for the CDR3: TGCGCCAGCTCGACAGGGTCTCTGAACACTGAAGCTTTCTTT.